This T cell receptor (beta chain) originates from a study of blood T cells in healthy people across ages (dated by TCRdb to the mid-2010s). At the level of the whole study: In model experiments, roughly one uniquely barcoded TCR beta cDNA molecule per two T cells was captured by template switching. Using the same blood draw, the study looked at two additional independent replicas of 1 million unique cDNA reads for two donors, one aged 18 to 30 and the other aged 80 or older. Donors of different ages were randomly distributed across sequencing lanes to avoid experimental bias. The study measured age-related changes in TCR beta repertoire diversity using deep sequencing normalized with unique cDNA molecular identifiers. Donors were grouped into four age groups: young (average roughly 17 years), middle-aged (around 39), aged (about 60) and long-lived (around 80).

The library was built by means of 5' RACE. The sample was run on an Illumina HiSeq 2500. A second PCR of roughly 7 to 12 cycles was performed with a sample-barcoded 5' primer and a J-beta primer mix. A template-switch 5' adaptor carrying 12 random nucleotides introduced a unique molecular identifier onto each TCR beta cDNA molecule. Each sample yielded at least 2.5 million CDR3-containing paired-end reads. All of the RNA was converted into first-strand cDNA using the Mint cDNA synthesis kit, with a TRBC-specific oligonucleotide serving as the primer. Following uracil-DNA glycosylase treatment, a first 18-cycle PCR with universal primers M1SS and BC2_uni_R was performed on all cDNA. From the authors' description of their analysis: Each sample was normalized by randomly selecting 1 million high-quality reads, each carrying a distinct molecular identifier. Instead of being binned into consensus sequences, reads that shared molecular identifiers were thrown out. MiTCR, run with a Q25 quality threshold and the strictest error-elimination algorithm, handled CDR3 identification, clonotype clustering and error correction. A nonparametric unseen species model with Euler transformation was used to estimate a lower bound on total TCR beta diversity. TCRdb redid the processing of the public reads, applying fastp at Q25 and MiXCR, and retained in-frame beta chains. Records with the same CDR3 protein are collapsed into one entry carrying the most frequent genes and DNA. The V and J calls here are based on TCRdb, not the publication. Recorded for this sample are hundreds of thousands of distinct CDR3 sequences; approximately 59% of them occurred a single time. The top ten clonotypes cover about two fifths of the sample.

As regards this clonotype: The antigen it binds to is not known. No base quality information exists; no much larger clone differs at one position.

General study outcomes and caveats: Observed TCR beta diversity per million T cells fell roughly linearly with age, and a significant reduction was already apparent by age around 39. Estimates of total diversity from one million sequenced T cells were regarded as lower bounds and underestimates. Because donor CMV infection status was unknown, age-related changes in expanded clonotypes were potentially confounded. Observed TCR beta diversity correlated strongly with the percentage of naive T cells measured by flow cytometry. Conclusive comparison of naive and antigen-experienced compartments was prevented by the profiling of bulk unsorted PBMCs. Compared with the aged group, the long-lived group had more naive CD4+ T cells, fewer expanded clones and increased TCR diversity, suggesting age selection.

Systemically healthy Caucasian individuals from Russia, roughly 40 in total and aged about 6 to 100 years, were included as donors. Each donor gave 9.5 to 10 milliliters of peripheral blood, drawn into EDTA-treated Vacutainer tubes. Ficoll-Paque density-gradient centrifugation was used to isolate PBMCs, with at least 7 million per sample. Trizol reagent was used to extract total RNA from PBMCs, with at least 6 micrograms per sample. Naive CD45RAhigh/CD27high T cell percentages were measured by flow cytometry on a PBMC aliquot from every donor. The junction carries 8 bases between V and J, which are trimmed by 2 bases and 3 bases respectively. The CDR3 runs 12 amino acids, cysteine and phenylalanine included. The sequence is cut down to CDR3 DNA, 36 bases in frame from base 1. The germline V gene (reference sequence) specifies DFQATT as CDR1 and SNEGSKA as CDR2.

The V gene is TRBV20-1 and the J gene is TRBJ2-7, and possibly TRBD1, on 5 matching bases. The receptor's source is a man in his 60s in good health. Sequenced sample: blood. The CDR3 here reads CSARLQDYEQYF. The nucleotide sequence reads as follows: TGCAGTGCTAGACTACAGGACTACGAGCAGTACTTC.